The clone carrying this T cell receptor (beta chain) was seen once. This sample is part of a study of technical replicates of blood from a few donors. Method: immunoSEQ multiplex PCR; TCRdb's copy keeps in-frame clones and lacks some. Of 98,000 or so clones in the sample, nearly 97% were seen once. The source of this sequence is a human donor in good health. The material sequenced was T cells isolated from PBMCs.

Written as DNA, the CDR3 is TGTGCCTGGAGTGTCCGGACAGGACTGAATTCACCCCTCCACTTT. This translates into CAWSVRTGLNSPLHF. The J gene is TRBJ1-6, the V gene TRBV30; 7 bases are a match to TRBD1. Trimming took 0 bases from V and 7 from J; bases not matched to a gene: 6. CDR3 length: 15 amino acids. The germline gives CDR1 GTSNPN, CDR2 SVGIG (reference sequence).